This T cell receptor beta chain stems from a study of T cell responses to AZD1222 COVID-19 vaccine. About the research overall: It was second doses at about 4 or about 12 weeks that were pooled.

The germline CDR1 and CDR2 sequences are SGHTA and FQGNSA. V lost 3 bases and J lost 4; bases outside the gene matches: 0. The CDR3 is made up of 13 amino acids. For this clone: Its antigen is unknown.

TCRdb's table, derived via immunoSEQ multiplex PCR, lists solely in-frame clones and lacks some. This sample has 45,000 to 65,000 clones, with 80% to 90% found just once. Study-wide results and limits: After the peak T cell response, and only then, were repertoires sampled. Donors in the cohort were predominantly white British and more often female, and clonal diversity was possibly underestimated.

The chain joins TRBV7-2 to TRBJ2-5, with TRBD2 identical over 9 bases. The TCR sequence derives from an adult in good health. Sequencing used peripheral blood, obtained on day 0 of AZD1222 vaccination. The CDR3 nucleotides read TGTGCCAGCAGCTTGGGACTAGCAGAGACCCAGTACTTC. This encodes CASSLGLAETQYF.